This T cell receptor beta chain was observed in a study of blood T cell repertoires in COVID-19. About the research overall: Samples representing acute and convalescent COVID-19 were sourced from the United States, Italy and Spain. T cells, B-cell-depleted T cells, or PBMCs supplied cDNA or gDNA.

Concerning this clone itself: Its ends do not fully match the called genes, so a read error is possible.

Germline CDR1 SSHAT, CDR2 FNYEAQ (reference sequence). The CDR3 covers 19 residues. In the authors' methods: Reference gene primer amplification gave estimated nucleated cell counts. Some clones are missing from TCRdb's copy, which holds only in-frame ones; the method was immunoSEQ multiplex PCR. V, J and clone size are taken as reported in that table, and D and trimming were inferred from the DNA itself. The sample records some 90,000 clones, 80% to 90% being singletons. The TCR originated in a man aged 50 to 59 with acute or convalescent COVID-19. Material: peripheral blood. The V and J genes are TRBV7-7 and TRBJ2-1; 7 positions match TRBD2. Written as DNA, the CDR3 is TGTGCTAGCAGCTTCGGGCTAGCGGTCCTTTGGGTCTCCTACAATGAGCAGTTCTTC. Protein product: CASSFGLAVLWVSYNEQFF.